A selection of T cell receptor beta chains follows, all from one sample in a study of blood T cell repertoires in COVID-19. The data were produced by immunoSEQ multiplex PCR, yet TCRdb's version contains in-frame clones alone and is incomplete. Of 150,000 or so clones listed, around 86% are singletons. The sequencing sample was made of peripheral blood. These receptors were taken from a man between 70 and 80 years old who had recovered from COVID-19. CDR3s include the opening cysteine and the closing phenylalanine or tryptophan. The order of the fields is CDR3 DNA, CDR3 protein, clone size, J gene, V gene, D gene. A D gene is named only where the DNA matches it firmly. Some rows mark clone size as missing; the rest say once, few, many or name a class of expanded clone.

TGTGCCAGCAGCGAGAACATAGCTAGCGGGAGGGCCGGTGAGCAGTTCTTC	CASSENIASGRAGEQFF	.	TRBJ2-1	TRBV7-8	TRBD2
TGTGCCAGCAGGGGGACTAGCTACAATGAGCAGTTCTTC	CASRGTSYNEQFF	few	TRBJ2-1	TRBV2	TRBD2
TGCGCCAGCAGCTCCCTGGGGACAGGGGCGGGCAATGAGCAGTTCTTC	CASSSLGTGAGNEQFF	.	TRBJ2-1	TRBV5-1	TRBD1
TGTGCCAGCAGTCCGAGGGCGGGAGGGCCCACAGATACGCAGTATTTT	CASSPRAGGPTDTQYF	.	TRBJ2-3	TRBV27	TRBD2
TGTGCCAGCAGCCCCCAATGGGACAGGCGAGGCTACACCTTC	CASSPQWDRRGYTF	once	TRBJ1-2	TRBV11-3	TRBD1
TGTGCCAGTAGCGCCCAAGGGGCCTCGACTAACTATGGCTACACCTTC	CASSAQGASTNYGYTF	.	TRBJ1-2	TRBV19	.
TGCGCCAGCAGCTCCTCAGGGGACGAGACCCAGTACTTC	CASSSSGDETQYF	.	TRBJ2-5	TRBV5-1	.
TGTGCCAGCAGCGCCCGACTAGCGGGGGGGGATACGCAGTATTTT	CASSARLAGGDTQYF	.	TRBJ2-3	TRBV2	TRBD2
TGTGCCAGTAGTATAACTAGCGGTCCCAAAAACATTCAGTACTTC	CASSITSGPKNIQYF	.	TRBJ2-4	TRBV19	TRBD2
TGTGCCAGTAGTACCGGACAGGGGGTCGGAAAACTGTTTTTT	CASSTGQGVGKLFF	.	TRBJ1-4	TRBV19	TRBD1
TGTGCCAGCAGTTTAGCGGGAGATGTAGATACGCAGTATTTT	CASSLAGDVDTQYF	few	TRBJ2-3	TRBV28	TRBD2
TGTGCCTGGACCATTTATGGGGGCAGGGAGAGCACCGGGGAGCTGTTTTTT	CAWTIYGGRESTGELFF	.	TRBJ2-2	TRBV30	.
TGTGCCAGCAGCGAGCAACCGGGACAGGGCCCCGGGACCCAGTACTTC	CASSEQPGQGPGTQYF	.	TRBJ2-5	TRBV11-1	TRBD1
TGTGCCAGCAGCCCTAACGGCCAGGGATATGGCTACACCTTC	CASSPNGQGYGYTF	.	TRBJ1-2	TRBV27	.
TGTGCCAGCAGCTTACCTAAGACAGGGGGGATGGGTCAGCCCCAGCATTTT	CASSLPKTGGMGQPQHF	.	TRBJ1-5	TRBV7-2	TRBD1
TGTGCCAGCAGTGAAGTGGCTAATTCACCCCTCCACTTT	CASSEVANSPLHF	few	TRBJ1-6	TRBV2	.
TGCAGCCTACTAGCTTTCGATGAGCAGTTCTTC	CSLLAFDEQFF	.	TRBJ2-1	TRBV20-1	.
TGTGCCAGCAGTTACTCAGGGGGCCTGGTGTACGAGCAGTACTTC	CASSYSGGLVYEQYF	.	TRBJ2-7	TRBV6-5	TRBD1
TGTGCCAGCAGGGGGACAGGGGGCTTAGTCACTGAAGCTTTCTTT	CASRGTGGLVTEAFF	.	TRBJ1-1	TRBV27	TRBD1
TGTGCCAGCAGTTTACTTCTCTCTGGAAACACCATATATTTT	CASSLLLSGNTIYF	many	TRBJ1-3	TRBV28	.
TGCGCCAGCAGCCTTTTACAGGGCGGCACTGAAGCTTTCTTT	CASSLLQGGTEAFF	.	TRBJ1-1	TRBV4-1	.
TGCGCCAGCAGCAACCCGGACAGGGGGCTCCCCTACGAGCAGTACTTC	CASSNPDRGLPYEQYF	.	TRBJ2-7	TRBV5-1	TRBD1
TGTGCCACCAGTGATTTGCAGGGTAGGCAAAGCACAGATACGCAGTATTTT	CATSDLQGRQSTDTQYF	.	TRBJ2-3	TRBV24-1	.
TGTGCCAGCAGACCGACAGTCACTGAAGCTTTCTTT	CASRPTVTEAFF	.	TRBJ1-1	TRBV28	.
TGTGCCAGCAGCCCCTATGTGGGGCCTACGCAGTATTTT	CASSPYVGPTQYF	.	TRBJ2-3	TRBV11-3	.
TGTGCCAGCAGTCCTCCATTACAGGTCCGGTACACTGAAGCTTTCTTT	CASSPPLQVRYTEAFF	few	TRBJ1-1	TRBV6-6	.
TGCGCCAGCAGCTTGGCTAGCGGGACCTACAATGAGCAGTTCTTC	CASSLASGTYNEQFF	.	TRBJ2-1	TRBV5-1	TRBD2
TGCGCCAGCAGCCCGCGTCATCTTGACGAGCAGTACTTC	CASSPRHLDEQYF	few	TRBJ2-7	TRBV4-3	.
TGTGCCACCAGCAGAGACTTAGCCCTCAATGAGCAGTTCTTC	CATSRDLALNEQFF	.	TRBJ2-1	TRBV15	.
TGTGCCAGCAGTAGACTAGCGGGTTCAAGGCTCTCCTACAATGAGCAGTTCTTC	CASSRLAGSRLSYNEQFF	.	TRBJ2-1	TRBV6-2/TRBV6-3	TRBD2
TGTGCCAGCAGTTCTCAGTTCTACGAGCAGTACTTC	CASSSQFYEQYF	few	TRBJ2-7	TRBV28	.
TGTGCCAGCTCACCAGGCAGGGACTATCAGCCCCAGCATTTT	CASSPGRDYQPQHF	.	TRBJ1-5	TRBV18	.
TGTGCCAGCAGCCCGCACCCGGGGGATACGCAGTATTTT	CASSPHPGDTQYF	.	TRBJ2-3	TRBV7-2	.
TGCGCCAGCAGCCCTAGAGCCAGAGGCTCCTACGAGCAGTACTTC	CASSPRARGSYEQYF	once	TRBJ2-7	TRBV5-1	.
TGTGCCAGCCGGTACGACAGATCGGGTGGCTATGGCTACACCTTC	CASRYDRSGGYGYTF	.	TRBJ1-2	TRBV6-5	.
TGTGCCAGCAAGGCGGGAGTGGTCACCGGGGAGCTGTTTTTT	CASKAGVVTGELFF	.	TRBJ2-2	TRBV6-6	TRBD2
TGTGCCAGCAGTCCACAGGGTCGTTCCGAAGCTTTCTTT	CASSPQGRSEAFF	.	TRBJ1-1	TRBV6-1	.
TGTGCCAGCAGCTTAGTTGGCGCGGGATTTAGGGCAGATACGCAGTATTTT	CASSLVGAGFRADTQYF	.	TRBJ2-3	TRBV7-2	.
TGTGCCAGCAGCGTTGGGCAGACAACTAATGAAAAACTGTTTTTT	CASSVGQTTNEKLFF	once	TRBJ1-4	TRBV9	.
TGTGCCAGCAGTGATAACTACAATGAGCAGTTCTTC	CASSDNYNEQFF	.	TRBJ2-1	TRBV2	.
TGTGCCAGAGGACTGCGGAGGACTGAAGCTTTCTTT	CARGLRRTEAFF	.	TRBJ1-1	TRBV19	.
TGCGCCAGCAGCCAAGGGGACCTAGCGCGCACAGATACGCAGTATTTT	CASSQGDLARTDTQYF	once	TRBJ2-3	TRBV4-1	.
TGTGCCAGCTTTCTCAGGCTAGCAATCAATGAGCAGTTCTTC	CASFLRLAINEQFF	.	TRBJ2-1	TRBV6-4	.
TGTGCCAGCAGTTTGTACAGGGGGCACTATGGCTACACCTTC	CASSLYRGHYGYTF	.	TRBJ1-2	TRBV28	TRBD1
TGTGCCAGCAGTTCCCTTACTAGGTTTAGTGAGCAGTTCTTC	CASSSLTRFSEQFF	.	TRBJ2-1	TRBV6-2/TRBV6-3	.
TGTGCCAGTAGCCCCGGACAGGAAGAGACCCAGTACTTC	CASSPGQEETQYF	.	TRBJ2-5	TRBV19	TRBD1
TGTGCCAGTAGTATACCCAGCGGAAGCAGCAATGAGCAGTTCTTC	CASSIPSGSSNEQFF	.	TRBJ2-1	TRBV19	.
TGTGCCAGCAGTTTATCGATACAAAATTCCTACAATGAGCAGTTCTTC	CASSLSIQNSYNEQFF	.	TRBJ2-1	TRBV27	.
TGCGCCAGCAGCCAATCCCCACAGACAAATTCACCCCTCCACTTT	CASSQSPQTNSPLHF	.	TRBJ1-6	TRBV4-1	.
TGTGCCAGCACCAGGACTAGCGGCATCACCGGGGAGCTGTTTTTT	CASTRTSGITGELFF	.	TRBJ2-2	TRBV2	TRBD2
TGTGCCAGCAGCAAGAAGGGCCGACGGGGCGAGCAGTACTTC	CASSKKGRRGEQYF	.	TRBJ2-7	TRBV21-1	.
TGTGCCACCAGTGACCCGGGGGGTGGGACAGAGACCCAGTACTTC	CATSDPGGGTETQYF	.	TRBJ2-5	TRBV24-1	TRBD2
TGTGCCAGTAGTATAGGCGGCCTAGCGGGAGGGCAGGACACCGGGGAGCTGTTTTTT	CASSIGGLAGGQDTGELFF	.	TRBJ2-2	TRBV19	TRBD2
TGTGCCAGTAGTATCGGGATATCAGGCTCCTACAATGAGCAGTTCTTC	CASSIGISGSYNEQFF	few	TRBJ2-1	TRBV19	.
TGTGCCAGCAGCCTCCACCTGACAGGGGGCGGCACTGAAGCTTTCTTT	CASSLHLTGGGTEAFF	.	TRBJ1-1	TRBV7-9	TRBD1